Listed below are T cell receptor beta chains from one sample, sequenced in a study of a mutant IDH1 vaccine in newly diagnosed glioma. This table comes from immunoSEQ multiplex PCR, and its TCRdb copy is limited to in-frame clones, with some not included. The sample includes around 82,000 clones, roughly 82% seen only once; the top ten take about 5.6%. The material sequenced was PBMCs, taken from a glioma patient treated with radiotherapy, temozolomide or both. The origin of the receptors is a man aged 35-49 years with glioma. Some clones in this sample may be carry-over from other donors' samples. CDR3s leave out the opening cysteine and the closing phenylalanine or tryptophan. D genes are given only for firm matches. The size entry is marked missing in some rows and otherwise reads once, few, many or a size class.

D	V	size	J	CDR3
TRBD1	TRBV5-1	.	TRBJ1-1	ASSLLGGAEAF
.	TRBV14	.	TRBJ2-1	ASSQVQEKQF
.	TRBV11-3	.	TRBJ2-3	ASSGNFGDTQY
TRBD2	TRBV10-1	few	TRBJ2-5	ASGTSGWAQY
.	TRBV2	few	TRBJ1-3	ASSELADGNTIY
TRBD1	TRBV7-9	.	TRBJ1-5	ASSLGTANQPQH
TRBD2	TRBV11-2	once	TRBJ2-7	ASSFVGGGQEQY
.	TRBV13	once	TRBJ2-7	ASSLGGSSYEQY
.	TRBV25-1	.	TRBJ1-6	AMGGTYNSPLH
.	TRBV5-1	.	TRBJ2-1	ASRSRTESYNEQF
.	TRBV10-3	.	TRBJ1-5	AISRGGDQPQH
.	TRBV15	.	TRBJ1-6	ATSRVVNSPLH
.	TRBV29-1	.	TRBJ1-4	SATGTAEKLF
.	TRBV2	.	TRBJ1-1	ARDKGSYQGMNTEAF
.	TRBV25-1	.	TRBJ2-2	ASSEPGAGSGTGELF
.	TRBV30	few	TRBJ2-5	AWRRDALY
TRBD1	TRBV6-1	.	TRBJ1-5	ASSAGQVYSNQPQH
.	TRBV19	.	TRBJ1-1	ASSLAGRYTEAF
TRBD2	TRBV4-2	.	TRBJ2-2	ASSLTLSGAGGTGELF
.	TRBV6-5	.	TRBJ2-7	ASSSPGSTGYEQY
.	TRBV27	.	TRBJ1-2	ASSLNRAGGYT
TRBD1	TRBV6-5	once	TRBJ1-5	ASSYSPGGDQPQH
.	TRBV29-1	.	TRBJ1-1	SVDPETRTEAF
.	TRBV7-9	.	TRBJ1-2	ASSATGPPYGYT
.	TRBV15	.	TRBJ1-1	ATSRALGTIHTEAF